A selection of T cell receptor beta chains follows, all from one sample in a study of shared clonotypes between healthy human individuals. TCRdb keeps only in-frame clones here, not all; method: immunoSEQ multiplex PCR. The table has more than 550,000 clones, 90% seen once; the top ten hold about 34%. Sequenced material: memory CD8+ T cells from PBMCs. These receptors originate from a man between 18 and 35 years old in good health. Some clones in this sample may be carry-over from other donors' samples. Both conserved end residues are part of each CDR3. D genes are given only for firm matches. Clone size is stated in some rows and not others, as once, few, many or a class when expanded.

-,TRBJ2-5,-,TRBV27,TGTGCCAGCAGTTTGAGTCTGGGGTCAAGGCAAGAGACCCAGTACTTC,CASSLSLGSRQETQYF
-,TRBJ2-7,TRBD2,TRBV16,TGTGCCAGCAGCCATGCCGGGACTAGCGGTACCTACGAGCAGTACTTC,CASSHAGTSGTYEQYF
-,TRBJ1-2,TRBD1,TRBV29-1,TGCAGCGTAGGGGGCGGCCTTAACTATGGCTACACCTTC,CSVGGGLNYGYTF
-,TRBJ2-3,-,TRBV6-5,TGTGCCAGCAGTTATTCTTCTGAAGCAGATACGCAGTATTTT,CASSYSSEADTQYF
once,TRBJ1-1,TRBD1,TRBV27,TGTGCCAGCAGTCTGACAGGGTTGGGGACTGAAGCTTTCTTT,CASSLTGLGTEAFF
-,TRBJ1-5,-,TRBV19,TGTGCCAGTAGTATAGATCCGGACAGTTCGGTTTATCCCCAGCATTTT,CASSIDPDSSVYPQHF
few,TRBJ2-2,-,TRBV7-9,TGTGCCAGCAGCTTATCCTCCGGGGCGCTGTTTTTT,CASSLSSGALFF
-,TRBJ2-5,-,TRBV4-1,TGCGCCAGCAGCCAAGATACCAGGGTAGGAGAGACCCAGTACTTC,CASSQDTRVGETQYF
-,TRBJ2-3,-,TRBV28,TGTGCCAGCAGTCCCCCGGGCAGCACAGATACGCAGTATTTT,CASSPPGSTDTQYF
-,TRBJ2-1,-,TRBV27,TGTGCCAGCAGACGGATAGAACCTAATCCCACATACAATGAGCAGTTCTTC,CASRRIEPNPTYNEQFF
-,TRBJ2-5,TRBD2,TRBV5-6,TGTGCCAGCAGCTTGGCCTTAGCGGGAGGGCTTGTAGAGACCCAGTACTTC,CASSLALAGGLVETQYF
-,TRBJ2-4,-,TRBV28,TGTGCCAGCAGTTTATCGCGCTCACTAGCCAAAAACATTCAGTACTTC,CASSLSRSLAKNIQYF
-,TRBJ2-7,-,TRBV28,TGTGCCATACAGGGTTTAGTATACGAGCAGTACTTC,CAIQGLVYEQYF
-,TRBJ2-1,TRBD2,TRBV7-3,TGTGCCAGCAGCCCCCCCCGGGCGGTACTAGCGGGAGAAGGTTATGAGCAGTTCTTC,CASSPPRAVLAGEGYEQFF
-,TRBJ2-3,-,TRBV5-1,TGCGCCAGCAGCTTGGAAGGCACTGGGGGCACAGATACGCAGTATTTT,CASSLEGTGGTDTQYF
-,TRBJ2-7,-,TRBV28,TGTGCCAGCAGTTTAGGCGGTCGGCGGTACGAGCAGTACTTC,CASSLGGRRYEQYF
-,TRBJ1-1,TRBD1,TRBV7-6,TGTGCCAGCAGCTTAGCCGGGACAGAGAACACTGAAGCTTTCTTT,CASSLAGTENTEAFF
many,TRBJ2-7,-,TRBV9,TGTGCCAGCAGCGTAGGAGACCGTATCTACGAGCAGTACTTC,CASSVGDRIYEQYF
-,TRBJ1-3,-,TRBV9,TGTGCCAGCAGCGTTAGAACCGGCTGGGAAGCTGGAAACACCATATATTTT,CASSVRTGWEAGNTIYF
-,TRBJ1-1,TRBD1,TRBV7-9,TGTGCCAGCAGCTCCGAAATTGATGCAGGGGGGTCCCACACTGAAGCTTTCTTT,CASSSEIDAGGSHTEAFF
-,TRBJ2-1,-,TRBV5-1,TGCGCCAGCAGCTTGAACAGCATGGGCCCCGAGCAGTTCTTC,CASSLNSMGPEQFF
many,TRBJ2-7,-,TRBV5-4,TGTGCCAGCAGCTTGGAGCCAGGGTCCGAGCAGTACTTC,CASSLEPGSEQYF
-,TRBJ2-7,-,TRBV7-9,TGTGCCAGCACTGGGGGGACCTACGAGCAGTACTTC,CASTGGTYEQYF
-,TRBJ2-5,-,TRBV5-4,TGTGCCAGCAGCTTCGGGCGGTGGCAAGAGACCCAGTACTTC,CASSFGRWQETQYF
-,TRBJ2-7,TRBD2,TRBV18,TGTGCCAGCTCAGGCGGGACTAACCCCTACCTCGAGCAGTACTTC,CASSGGTNPYLEQYF
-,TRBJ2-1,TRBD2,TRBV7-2,TGTGCCAGCAGCTTGCCCGGGACTACCCCCTACAATGAGCAGTTCTTC,CASSLPGTTPYNEQFF
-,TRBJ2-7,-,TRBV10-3,TGTGCCAGTTGGGACGGGTCCTACGAGCAGTACTTC,CASWDGSYEQYF
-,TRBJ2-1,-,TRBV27,TGTGCCAGCAGTTCTCACGTGAATGAGCAGTTCTTC,CASSSHVNEQFF
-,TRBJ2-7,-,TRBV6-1,TGTGCCAGCAGCATACAAGGTGACTACGAGCAGTACTTC,CASSIQGDYEQYF
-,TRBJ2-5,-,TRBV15,TGTGCCACCAGCAGAGTTGGGGGCGAGACCCAGTACTTC,CATSRVGGETQYF
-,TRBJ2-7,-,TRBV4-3,TGCGCCAGCAGCCAAGGTACTGGGGGGCTCGGGCACGAGCAGTACTTC,CASSQGTGGLGHEQYF
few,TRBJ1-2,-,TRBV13,TGTGCCAGCAGCTTAGGCGGGACCCCCGCTTTCGATGGCTACACCTTC,CASSLGGTPAFDGYTF
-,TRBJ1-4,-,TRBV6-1,TGTGCCAGCCTCTCTAGTCGCATGGGCGAAAAACTGTTTTTT,CASLSSRMGEKLFF
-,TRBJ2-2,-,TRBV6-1,TGTGCCAGCAGTGAAGCCCCGTCCGGGGAGCTGTTTTTT,CASSEAPSGELFF
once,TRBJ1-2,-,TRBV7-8,TGTGCCAGCAGCTCCCACAGTGCTAGTTATCAGGGCTACACCTTC,CASSSHSASYQGYTF
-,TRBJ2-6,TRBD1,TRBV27,TGTGCCAGCAGAACCTCCAATCCCCGGGACAGGGGGCCGGGGGCCAACGTCCTGACTTTC,CASRTSNPRDRGPGANVLTF
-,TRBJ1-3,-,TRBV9,TGTGCCAGCAGCGAGGGGAACACCATATATTTT,CASSEGNTIYF
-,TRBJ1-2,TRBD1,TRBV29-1,TGCAGCGTTGAAGGAGGTGGGACAGAAATGTACTATGGCTACACCTTC,CSVEGGGTEMYYGYTF
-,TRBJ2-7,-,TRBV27,TGTGCCAGCAGTCCCATGACTAGTCTACTCCCCTCCTACGAGCAGTACTTC,CASSPMTSLLPSYEQYF
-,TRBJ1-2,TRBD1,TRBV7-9,TGTGCCAGCAGCCCACGACAGGGTGGCCATAACTATGGCTACACCTTC,CASSPRQGGHNYGYTF
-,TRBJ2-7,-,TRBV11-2,TGTGCCAGCAGCTTCGGGGCCGCCTACGAGCAGTACTTC,CASSFGAAYEQYF
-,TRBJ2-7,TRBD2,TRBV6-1,TGTGCCAGCAGTGAGATAGCGGGAGCGATGGACTACGAGCAGTACTTC,CASSEIAGAMDYEQYF